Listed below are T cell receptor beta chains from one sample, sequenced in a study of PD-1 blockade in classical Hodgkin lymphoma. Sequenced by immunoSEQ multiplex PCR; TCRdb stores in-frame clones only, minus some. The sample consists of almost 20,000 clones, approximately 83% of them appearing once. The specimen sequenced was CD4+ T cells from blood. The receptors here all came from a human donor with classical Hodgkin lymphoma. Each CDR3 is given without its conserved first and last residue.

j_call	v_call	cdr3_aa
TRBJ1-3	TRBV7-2	ASSLVWGQGNTIY
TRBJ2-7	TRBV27	ASRKGQWSSYEQY
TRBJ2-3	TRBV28	ASSLDRAADTQY
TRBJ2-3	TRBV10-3	AISTGLAGGPDTQY
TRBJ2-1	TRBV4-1	ASSQDQFRDRVNEQF
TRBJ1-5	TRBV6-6	ASSYGDGQPQH
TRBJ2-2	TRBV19	ASRPGPTTGELF
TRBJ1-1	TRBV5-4	ASSGAGMNTEAF
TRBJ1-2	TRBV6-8	AGPGQGMYGYT
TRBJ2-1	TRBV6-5	ASRQPGGSDEQF
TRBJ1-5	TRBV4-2	ASSQETQGNQPQH
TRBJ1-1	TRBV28	ASSSGVGTPNTEAF
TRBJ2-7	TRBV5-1	ASSFSGTAYGEQY
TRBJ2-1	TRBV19	ASSPESELLINNEQF
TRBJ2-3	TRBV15	ATSREVVDTQY
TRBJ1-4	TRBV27	ASSTRDGRGGNEKLF
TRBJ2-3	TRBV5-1	ASSLEGLVSDTQY
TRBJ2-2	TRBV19	ASSNRHSNTGELF
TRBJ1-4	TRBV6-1	ASSPTGANEKLF
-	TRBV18	ASSPWDRYEQY
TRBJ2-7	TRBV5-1	ASRVDVNSYEQY
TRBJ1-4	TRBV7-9	ASSPQKAVNEKLF
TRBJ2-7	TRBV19	ASQSSYEQY
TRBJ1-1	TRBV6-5	ASGAGVAEAF
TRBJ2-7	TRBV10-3	AIYYEQY
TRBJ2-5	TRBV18	ASSPGGSGQETQY
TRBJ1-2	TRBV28	ASSLSDRRGHGYT
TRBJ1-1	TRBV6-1	ASRTPGAEEAF
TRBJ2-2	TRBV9	ASSVAVTSGRGDTGELF
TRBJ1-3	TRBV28	ASSIPGTRSGNTIY
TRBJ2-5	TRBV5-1	ASSFGTGQGETQY
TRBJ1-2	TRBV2	ASSESRNNYGYT
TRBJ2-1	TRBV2	ASSESGQGEQF
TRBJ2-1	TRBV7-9	ASSLELVGGKNNEQF
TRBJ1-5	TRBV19	ASRVSGTTYKSQH
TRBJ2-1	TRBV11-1	ASSLTGLHSGYYNEQF
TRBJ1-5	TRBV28	ASSFSEQPQH
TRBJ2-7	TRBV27	ASSPFLASEQY
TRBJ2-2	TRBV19	ASRLDRGSWGELF
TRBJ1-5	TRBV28	ASERTGFNQPQH
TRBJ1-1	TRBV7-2	ASSSTMNTEAF
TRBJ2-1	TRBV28	ASRFTFSGSPFYNEQF
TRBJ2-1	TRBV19	ASTTRELGNEQF
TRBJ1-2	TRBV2	ASSDRAYGYT
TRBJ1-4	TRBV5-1	ASSPADGGNEKLF
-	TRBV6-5	ASRPRLAGAHEQY
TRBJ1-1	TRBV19	ASSPKSTVNTEAF
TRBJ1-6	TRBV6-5	ASTPHYNSPLH
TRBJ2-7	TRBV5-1	ASSLGTSGLSYEQY
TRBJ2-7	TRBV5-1	ASSFAGSSYEQY
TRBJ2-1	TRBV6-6	ASNLDPYNEQF
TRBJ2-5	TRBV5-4	ASSLGQQETQY
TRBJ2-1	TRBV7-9	ASSLDGVTTYNEQF
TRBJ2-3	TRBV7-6	ASSLVSSSTDTQY
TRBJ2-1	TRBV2	ASSEVNEQF
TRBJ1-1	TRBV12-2	ASRLAPNLDAEAF
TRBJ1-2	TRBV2	ASSEVRGQSYGYT
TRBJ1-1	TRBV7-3	ASSLTANTEAF
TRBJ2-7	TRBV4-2	ASSRSLETEQY
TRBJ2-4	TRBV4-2	ASSQETGDFQY